The 31 T cell receptor beta chains below all came from one sample that was sequenced in a study of blood T cell repertoires in COVID-19. The method was immunoSEQ multiplex PCR; TCRdb's version includes in-frame clones alone and lacks a portion of them. The table has 200,000 or so clones, roughly 86% seen once. Sequenced material: peripheral blood. Every receptor here comes from a man in his fifties or sixties with acute or convalescent COVID-19.

This clone was picked up a small number of times. The CDR3 region is CASQWRGLNEQFF. Here the CDR3 DNA reads TGTGCCAGTCAATGGCGGGGGCTAAATGAGCAGTTCTTC. The rearrangement uses TRBV12-3 or TRBV12-4 and TRBJ2-1; TRBD2 might be the D (7 bases). The CDR3 runs to 13 residues. Trimming took 9 bases from V and 7 from J, leaving 16 bases between them.

The chain employs TRBV5-8 and TRBJ2-1; 9 bases line up with TRBD1. The CDR3 totals 16 residues. V was pared by 5 bases and J by 6 bases, with 12 bases of the junction left unmatched. The germline CDR1 and CDR2 sequences are SGHTS and YDEGEE. CDR3 loop: CASRHGGGTGRNEQFF. The CDR3 coding sequence is TGTGCCAGCAGACACGGCGGCGGGACAGGGCGCAATGAGCAGTTCTTC. Using reference TRBV5-8 and TRBJ2-1 for the parts outside the CDR3, the full variable domain is EAGVTQSPTHLIKTRGQQATLRCSPISGHTSVYWYQQALGLGLQFLLWYDEGEERNRGNFPPRFSGRQFPNYSSELNVNALELEDSALYLCASRHGGGTGRNEQFFGPGTRLTVL.

This clone has just a few counts. This chain connects TRBV6-5 to TRBJ2-7; 7 bases fit TRBD1. This CDR3 region has 13 residues. Trimming removed 6 bases from V and 3 bases from J; junction bases left unmatched: 5. Germline lookup yields CDR1 MNHEY and CDR2 SVGAGI. The CDR3: CASRVTGFYEQYF. The DNA for the CDR3 is TGTGCCAGCAGGGTGACAGGGTTCTACGAGCAGTACTTC.

CDR3 DNA sequence: TGCGCCAGCAGCCTCCGGGACAGGGGGCCTGGGGAGACCCAGTACTTC. Amino acids: CASSLRDRGPGETQYF. This rearrangement joins TRBV5-1 to TRBJ2-5; 12 nucleotides align to TRBD1. Per the germline V gene, CDR1 is SGHRS and CDR2 is YFSETQ. The CDR3 is 16 residues long. The junction had 9 bases not matched to a gene; V was cut back by 4 bases and J by 5 bases.

This clone was detected once. This CDR3 is CASSSGTGIGDYEQYF. As DNA, the CDR3 is TGTGCCAGCAGCTCTGGGACAGGGATTGGGGACTACGAGCAGTACTTC. The chain has TRBV5-4 and TRBJ2-7; 9 bases align to TRBD1. Germline trimming cut 3 bases from V and 3 bases from J; bases unmatched to any gene: 10. Germline lookup yields CDR1 SGHNT and CDR2 YYREEE (reference sequence). There are 16 residues in the CDR3.

The chain combines TRBV5-1 with TRBJ1-1; D possibly corresponds to TRBD1 (6 bases). Germline assignment: CDR1 SGHRS and CDR2 YFSETQ. Trimming removed 4 bases from V and 1 base from J, with 8 bases in between. This CDR3 contains 13 residues. The CDR3 here is CASSPQGNTEAFF. The CDR3 DNA sequence: TGCGCCAGCAGCCCACAGGGGAACACTGAAGCTTTCTTT.

This clone was detected a few times. The gene calls are TRBV9 and TRBJ2-2; D might be TRBD2 (5 bases). With 4 bases removed from V and 4 bases from J, the gap between germline ends came to 17 bases. Germline CDR1 reads SGDLS; CDR2 reads YYNGEE. The CDR3 consists of 16 residues. The CDR3, as DNA: TGTGCCAGCAGCATACCGGCCGGGAAAAGCACCGGGGAGCTGTTTTTT. Its translation is CASSIPAGKSTGELFF.

The V and J genes are TRBV29-1 and TRBJ2-7; 14 nucleotides match TRBD2. The V gene's germline CDR1 is SQVTM and CDR2 ANQGSEA. The CDR3 contains 13 residues. Trimming at V came to 6 bases and at J to 7 bases, leaving 5 bases not matched to a gene. CDR3 sequence reads: CSVRTSGGYEQYF. In nucleotides, the CDR3 is TGCAGCGTCCGGACTAGCGGGGGGTATGAGCAGTACTTC.

Written as DNA, the CDR3 is TGTGCCAGTATCGACAGGGGTGGGCCCTCTCAAGAGCAGTACTTC. Translated, it gives CASIDRGGPSQEQYF. This chain connects TRBV19 to TRBJ2-7; 8 bases line up with TRBD1. The V gene's germline CDR1 is LNHDA and CDR2 SQIVND (reference sequence). J was trimmed by 7 bases and V by 7 bases; bases with no gene match: 15. The length of the CDR3 is 15 residues.

The V call is TRBV5-1, the J call TRBJ1-3, with a tentative D call TRBD1 (6 bases). Germline V CDR1 and CDR2: SGHRS, YFSETQ. V lost 4 bases and J 0 bases, leaving 11 bases between the germline ends. CDR3 length: 15 amino acids. CDR3 sequence (DNA): TGCGCCAGCAGCCAGGGGCCTTCCTCTGGAAACACCATATATTTT. Amino acids: CASSQGPSSGNTIYF.

V is TRBV27 and J is TRBJ2-3; TRBD1 matches 9 bases. This CDR3 has 16 amino acids. After removal of 1 base from V and 3 bases from J, the junction contained 5 bases not matched to a gene. Germline values: CDR1 MNHEY, CDR2 SMNVEV (reference sequence). The DNA for the CDR3 is TGTGCCAGCAGTTTATTAGGACAGGGGATGACAGATACGCAGTATTTT. Its translation is CASSLLGQGMTDTQYF.

This clone was detected a few times. The rearrangement links TRBV4-3 to TRBJ1-5; possible D gene TRBD1, 5 bases. In germline, CDR1 is LGHNA, CDR2 YSLEER. V was pared by 0 bases and J by 4 bases, with 10 bases between. The CDR3 is 15 residues long. The CDR3 here is CASSQDTQGNQPQHF. The CDR3, as DNA: TGCGCCAGCAGCCAAGATACGCAGGGAAATCAGCCCCAGCATTTT.

Notes on this clone: One junction end disagrees with the germline gene, perhaps due to a read error. The V gene is TRBV30, the J gene TRBJ1-1, with TRBD1 matching 7 bases. CDR3 length: 8 amino acids. Per germline, CDR1 GTSNPN and CDR2 SVGIG (reference sequence). The CDR3 loop reads CAWSLGQF. The CDR3 DNA reads as TGTGCCTGGAGCCTGGGACAGTTT.

The chain uses TRBV3-1 (or the pseudogene TRBV3-2) and TRBJ2-1; 9 bases line up with TRBD2. Trimming removed 0 bases from V and 9 bases from J; junction bases left unmatched: 9. Germline values: CDR1 LGHDT, CDR2 YNNKEL (reference sequence). The CDR3 consists of 16 residues. CDR3 nucleotides: TGTGCCAGCAGCCAAGAGAGCGGGGGGCCGCCTCGTGAGCAGTTCTTC. It is translated as CASSQESGGPPREQFF.

The gene calls are TRBV4-2 and TRBJ1-1; possibly TRBD1 for D (6 bases). Germline V lookup: CDR1 LGHNA, CDR2 YNFKEQ. V shed 2 bases and J shed 0 bases, with 13 bases lying between them. There are 16 residues in the CDR3. The CDR3 here is CASSQSDRLMNTEAFF. The CDR3 coding sequence is TGTGCCAGCAGCCAAAGCGACAGGCTGATGAACACTGAAGCTTTCTTT.

The J gene is TRBJ2-3, the V gene TRBV7-3; 8 bases match TRBD2. The junction had 12 bases not matched to a gene; V was cut back by 3 bases and J by 1 base. Per the germline V gene, CDR1 is SGHTA and CDR2 is FQGTGA. The CDR3 runs 18 residues. This CDR3 reads CASSFEAGGYSRTDTQYF. CDR3 bases: TGTGCCAGCAGCTTCGAGGCGGGGGGCTACTCCCGCACAGATACGCAGTATTTT.

The V gene is TRBV6-5, the J gene TRBJ1-5; D remains ambiguous. CDR1 and CDR2 (germline): MNHEY, SVGAGI. The CDR3 loop spans 12 amino acids. DNA of the CDR3: TGTGCAGTCCGCCAGGGCAATCAGCCCCAGCATTTT. Translating it yields CAVRQGNQPQHF.

This clone has a single count. The chain uses TRBV7-7 and TRBJ2-2; 9 bases align to TRBD1. CDR1 and CDR2 (germline): SSHAT, FNYEAQ (reference sequence). After removal of 4 bases from V and 2 bases from J, the junction contained 5 bases not matched to a gene. The CDR3 length is 16 residues. The DNA of the CDR3 is TGTGCCAGCAGCTCCGGGACAGGGTATAACACCGGGGAGCTGTTTTTT. As protein: CASSSGTGYNTGELFF.

V and J are TRBV27 and TRBJ1-2; D is unclear. V lost 6 bases to trimming and J lost 2 bases, with 13 bases between them. CDR1 and CDR2 (germline): MNHEY, SMNVEV (reference sequence). CDR3 length equals 14 residues. As DNA, the CDR3 is TGTGCCAGCAGCAGTGGCTCGGGGAACTATGGCTACACCTTC. Amino acid sequence: CASSSGSGNYGYTF.

This chain joins TRBV9 and TRBJ1-3; 11 nucleotides agree with TRBD1. From germline, CDR1 is SGDLS and CDR2 YYNGEE. The CDR3 sequence is 15 residues long. With 0 bases clipped from V and 8 bases from J, the junction kept 4 bases outside the gene matches. CDR3: CASSVDGDRGDTIYF. CDR3 DNA sequence: TGTGCCAGCAGCGTAGACGGGGACAGGGGGGACACCATATATTTT.

V is TRBV5-1 and J is TRBJ2-2; a possible D gene is TRBD1 (6 bases). Germline lookup yields CDR1 SGHRS and CDR2 YFSETQ. The CDR3 totals 16 residues. V was cut by 6 bases and J by 7 bases, with 22 bases left in between. CDR3: CASTRNREFEVGELFF. In DNA, the CDR3 is TGCGCCAGCACCCGGAACAGGGAGTTTGAGGTCGGGGAGCTGTTTTTT.

The gene calls are TRBV7-9 and TRBJ1-4, with 10 bases aligning to TRBD1. The germline gives CDR1 SEHNR, CDR2 FQNEAQ (reference sequence). The CDR3 contains 15 residues. The V gene end was trimmed by 4 bases and the J gene end by 7 bases; junction bases not matched to a gene: 6. CDR3 in amino acids: CASSSGTGVGEKLFF. CDR3 nucleotides: TGTGCCAGCAGCTCGGGGACAGGGGTCGGTGAAAAACTGTTTTTT.

The chain recombines TRBV5-4 with TRBJ1-2; maybe TRBD1 (5 bases). The CDR3 runs 16 residues. Per the germline V gene, CDR1 is SGHNT and CDR2 is YYREEE (reference sequence). The ends were cut back, 0 bases at V and 4 bases at J, with 16 bases in the middle. This CDR3 reads CASSLGGGGISYGYTF. The CDR3 DNA sequence: TGTGCCAGCAGCTTGGGGGGCGGGGGGATCAGCTATGGCTACACCTTC.

V is TRBV7-2 and J is TRBJ2-3; possibly TRBD2 for D (6 bases). V dropped 6 bases and J dropped 4 bases, with 8 bases sitting between them. The germline V gene encodes CDR1 SGHTA and CDR2 FQGNSA. The CDR3 totals 12 residues. CDR3 residues: CASSGTPDTQYF. CDR3 nucleotides: TGTGCCAGCAGTGGGACTCCAGATACGCAGTATTTT. Full variable domain (rest looked up from reference TRBV7-2 and TRBJ2-3): GAGVSQSPSNKVTEKGKDVELRCDPISGHTALYWYRQSLGQGLEFLIYFQGNSAPDKSGLPSDRFSAERTGGSVSTLTIQRTQQEDSAVYLCASSGTPDTQYFGPGTRLTVL.

This clone turned up a few times. The V gene is TRBV4-1, the J gene TRBJ2-1; 12 bases fit TRBD2. Trimming at V came to 0 bases and at J to 2 bases, leaving 8 bases not matched to a gene. Germline assignment: CDR1 MGHRA and CDR2 YSYEKL. The CDR3 extends over 19 amino acids. The CDR3 sequence: CASSQETTSGGLPYNEQFF. CDR3 nucleotide sequence: TGCGCCAGCAGCCAAGAGACGACTAGCGGGGGCCTTCCCTACAATGAGCAGTTCTTC.

The V and J genes are TRBV5-1 and TRBJ2-7; 8 nucleotides match TRBD1. Trimming cost V 0 bases and J 5 bases; bases outside gene matches: 7. CDR1 is SGHRS, CDR2 YFSETQ, per germline. CDR3 size: 15 residues. The CDR3, as DNA: TGCGCCAGCAGCTTGGTATTGGGACAGGTAAACGAGCAGTACTTC. Its protein product is CASSLVLGQVNEQYF.

V usage is TRBV5-4 and J usage is TRBJ2-7; 9 positions agree with TRBD1. The ends lost 4 bases at V and 6 bases at J; junction bases unmatched: 11. Germline V CDR1 and CDR2: SGHNT, YYREEE (reference sequence). The CDR3 consists of 15 residues. The CDR3 nucleotides read TGTGCCAGCAGCCCCGGGACAGGGAAGCTTGGCGAGCAGTACTTC. Protein: CASSPGTGKLGEQYF. Using reference TRBV5-4 and TRBJ2-7 for the parts outside the CDR3, the full variable domain is ETGVTQSPTHLIKTRGQQVTLRCSSQSGHNTVSWYQQALGQGPQFIFQYYREEENGRGNFPPRFSGLQFPNYSSELNVNALELDDSALYLCASSPGTGKLGEQYFGPGTRLTVT.

This clone came up a few times. The chain couples TRBV10-1 to TRBJ1-6, with TRBD1 matching over 7 bases. The CDR3 sequence is 13 residues long. V lost 5 bases, J lost 12 bases, and 7 bases stayed unmatched. The germline V gene encodes CDR1 WNHNN and CDR2 SYGVQD (reference sequence). The CDR3 spells CASSPDRTRPLHF. DNA of the CDR3: TGCGCCAGCAGTCCGGACAGGACGAGACCCCTCCACTTT.

This chain connects TRBV7-2 to TRBJ2-5, with TRBD2 identical over 10 bases. V gave up 6 bases and J gave up 2 bases; unmatched junction bases: 9. Germline CDR1 reads SGHTA; CDR2 reads FQGNSA. This CDR3 has 16 residues. CDR3 sequence (DNA): TGTGCCAGCAGGATTCGGGCTAGCGGGGGTCAAGAGACCCAGTACTTC. Translating it yields CASRIRASGGQETQYF.

J is TRBJ2-5 and V is TRBV7-3, with D uncertain. V lost 5 bases and J lost 4, with 11 bases in between. This CDR3 is 13 amino acids long. Germline CDR1 SGHTA, CDR2 FQGTGA. The CDR3, as DNA: TGTGCCAGCAGCCCACGGGTAGGAGAGACCCAGTACTTC. It encodes CASSPRVGETQYF.

This chain uses TRBV19 with TRBJ1-2, with D maybe TRBD1 (5 bases). The V end lost 9 bases, the J end lost 0 bases, and 17 bases lay between the germline ends. The germline V gene has CDR1 LNHDA and CDR2 SQIVND (reference sequence). The CDR3 runs to 15 residues. As DNA, the CDR3 is TGTGCCAGCCGAAATGGGGGGACCCCTAACTATGGCTACACCTTC. Its translation: CASRNGGTPNYGYTF.